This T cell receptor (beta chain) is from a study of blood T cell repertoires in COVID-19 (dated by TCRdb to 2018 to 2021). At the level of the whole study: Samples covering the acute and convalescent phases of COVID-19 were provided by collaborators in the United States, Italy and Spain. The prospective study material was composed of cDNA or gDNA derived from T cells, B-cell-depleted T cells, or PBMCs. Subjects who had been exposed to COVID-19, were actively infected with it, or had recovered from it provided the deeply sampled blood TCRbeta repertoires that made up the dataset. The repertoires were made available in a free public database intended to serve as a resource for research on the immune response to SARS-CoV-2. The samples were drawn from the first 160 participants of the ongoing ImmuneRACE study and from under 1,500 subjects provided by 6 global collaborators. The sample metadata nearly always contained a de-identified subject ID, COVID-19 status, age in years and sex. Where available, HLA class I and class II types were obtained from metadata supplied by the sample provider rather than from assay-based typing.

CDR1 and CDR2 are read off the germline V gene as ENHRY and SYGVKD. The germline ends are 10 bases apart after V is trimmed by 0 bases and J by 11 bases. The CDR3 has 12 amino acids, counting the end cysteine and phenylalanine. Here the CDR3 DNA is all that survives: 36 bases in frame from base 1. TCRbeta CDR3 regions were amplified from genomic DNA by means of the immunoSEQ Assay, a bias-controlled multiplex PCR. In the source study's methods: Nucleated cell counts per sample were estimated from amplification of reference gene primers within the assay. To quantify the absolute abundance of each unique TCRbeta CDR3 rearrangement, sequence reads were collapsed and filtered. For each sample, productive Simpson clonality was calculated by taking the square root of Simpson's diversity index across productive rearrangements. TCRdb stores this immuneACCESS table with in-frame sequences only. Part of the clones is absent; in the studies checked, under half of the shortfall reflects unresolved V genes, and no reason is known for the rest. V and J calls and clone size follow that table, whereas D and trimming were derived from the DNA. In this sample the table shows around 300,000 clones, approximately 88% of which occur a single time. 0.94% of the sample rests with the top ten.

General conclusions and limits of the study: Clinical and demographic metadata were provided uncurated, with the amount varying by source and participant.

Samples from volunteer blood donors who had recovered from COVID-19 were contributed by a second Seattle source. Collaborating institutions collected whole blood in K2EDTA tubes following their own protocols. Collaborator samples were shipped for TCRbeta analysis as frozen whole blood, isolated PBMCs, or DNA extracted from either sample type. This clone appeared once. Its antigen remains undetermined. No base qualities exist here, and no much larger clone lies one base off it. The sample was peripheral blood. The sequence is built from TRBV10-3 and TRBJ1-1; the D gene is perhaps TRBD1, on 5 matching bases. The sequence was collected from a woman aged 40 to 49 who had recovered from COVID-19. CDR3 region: CAISESSAGAFF. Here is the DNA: TGTGCCATCAGTGAGTCGAGCGCAGGGGCTTTCTTT.